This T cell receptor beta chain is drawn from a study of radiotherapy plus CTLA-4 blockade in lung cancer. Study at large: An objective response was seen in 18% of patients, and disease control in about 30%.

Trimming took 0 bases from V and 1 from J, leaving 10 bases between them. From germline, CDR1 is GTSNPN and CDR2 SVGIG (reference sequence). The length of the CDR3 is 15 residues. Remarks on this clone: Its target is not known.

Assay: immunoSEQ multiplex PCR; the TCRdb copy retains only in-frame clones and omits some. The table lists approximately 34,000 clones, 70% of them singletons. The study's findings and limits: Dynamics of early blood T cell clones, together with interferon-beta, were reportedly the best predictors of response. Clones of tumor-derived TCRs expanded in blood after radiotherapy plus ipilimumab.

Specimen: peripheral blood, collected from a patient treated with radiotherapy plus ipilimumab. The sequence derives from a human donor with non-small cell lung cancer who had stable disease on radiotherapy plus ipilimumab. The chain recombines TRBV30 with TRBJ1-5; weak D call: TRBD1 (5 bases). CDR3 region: CAWSVGAVSNQPQHF. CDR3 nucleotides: TGTGCCTGGAGTGTTGGGGCAGTAAGCAATCAGCCCCAGCATTTT.